The 10 T cell receptor beta chains listed next were all sequenced from one sample in a study of shared clonotypes between healthy human individuals. Measured with immunoSEQ multiplex PCR; TCRdb has only the in-frame clones, and not every one. The sample lists roughly 2.6 million clones, 85% to 95% occurring once. Sequencing was performed on naive CD4+ T cells sorted from blood. Subset denoted: CD45RA+ positively selected. The receptors were gathered from a man between 18 and 29 years old in good health.

V is TRBV6-5 and J is TRBJ2-2, with 12 bases that match TRBD2. This CDR3 is 15 amino acids long. The V gene end was trimmed by 6 bases and the J gene end by 2 bases; junction bases not matched to a gene: 1. CDR1 is MNHEY and CDR2 is SVGAGI in the germline V gene. In DNA, the CDR3 is TGTGCCAGCAGCGGACTAGCGGGAAACACCGGGGAGCTGTTTTTT. It encodes CASSGLAGNTGELFF.

This clone was counted a single time. This chain connects TRBV7-9 to TRBJ2-1; 11 nucleotides align to TRBD2. Germline V gives CDR1 SEHNR, CDR2 FQNEAQ (reference sequence). The length of the CDR3 is 15 residues. V gave up 6 bases and J gave up 4 bases; unmatched junction bases: 5. DNA for the CDR3: TGTGCCAGCAGTTATAGCGGGAGGGAGTACAATGAGCAGTTCTTC. This sequence encodes CASSYSGREYNEQFF.

The V call is TRBV5-6, the J call TRBJ2-3, with D possibly matching TRBD2 (5 bases). The CDR3 has 18 residues. Trimming took 0 bases from V and 0 from J, leaving 17 bases between them. The germline V gene encodes CDR1 SGHDT and CDR2 YYEEEE. The chain's CDR3 is CASSLVMGRTSSTDTQYF. In DNA form, the CDR3 reads TGTGCCAGCAGCTTGGTAATGGGCCGGACTTCTAGCACAGATACGCAGTATTTT.

The chain employs TRBV5-1 and TRBJ1-6, with D hard to call. The CDR3 is 16 residues long. V dropped 2 bases and J dropped 0 bases, with 9 bases sitting between them. CDR1 and CDR2 from the germline V gene are SGHRS and YFSETQ. The CDR3 protein is CASSLGLNSYNSPLHF. CDR3 DNA: TGCGCCAGCAGCTTAGGACTTAACTCCTATAATTCACCCCTCCACTTT.

The chain uses TRBV11-2 and TRBJ2-1; TRBD1 aligns across 9 bases. CDR3 length: 14 residues. Trimming removed 5 bases from V and 5 bases from J; junction bases left unmatched: 4. The germline CDR1 and CDR2 sequences are SGHAT and FQNNGV. The CDR3 region is CASSIRTGDNEQFF. The CDR3 DNA sequence: TGTGCCAGCAGCATTCGGACAGGGGACAATGAGCAGTTCTTC.

This rearrangement joins TRBV6-5 to TRBJ2-2; D gene ambiguous. The germline CDR1 and CDR2 sequences are MNHEY and SVGAGI. The V end lost 7 bases, the J end lost 7 bases, and 10 bases lay between the germline ends. There are 12 residues in the CDR3. CDR3 region: CASTVGNGELFF. CDR3 DNA sequence: TGTGCCAGCACCGTAGGGAACGGGGAGCTGTTTTTT.

This chain uses TRBV7-2 with TRBJ2-5, with 9 bases aligning to TRBD2. The CDR3 sequence is 17 residues long. The germline V gene has CDR1 SGHTA and CDR2 FQGNSA. The V segment lost 5 bases and the J segment 5 bases; nucleotides outside the gene matches: 15. The CDR3 reads CASSPLAGGAQGETQYF. In nucleotides, the CDR3 is TGTGCCAGCAGCCCGTTGGCGGGGGGGGCCCAGGGTGAGACCCAGTACTTC.

The rearrangement joins TRBV7-2 to TRBJ1-5, with D hard to call. Germline V gives CDR1 SGHTA, CDR2 FQGNSA. CDR3 length: 15 residues. Between the trimmed V and J ends, which lost 5 bases and 5 bases, there was a span of 16 bases. The CDR3 sequence: CASSVSKGSHQPQHF. CDR3 DNA sequence: TGTGCCAGCAGCGTTAGTAAAGGGAGCCATCAGCCCCAGCATTTT.

This clone was counted only a few times. The chain combines TRBV20-1 with TRBJ1-1; D gene ambiguous. The germline gives CDR1 DFQATT, CDR2 SNEGSKA (reference sequence). CDR3 length equals 11 residues. V was trimmed by 5 bases and J by 3 bases, leaving 7 bases between them. DNA of the CDR3: TGCAGTGCTCCCAGGTACACTGAAGCTTTCTTT. Amino acids: CSAPRYTEAFF.

The rearrangement links TRBV29-1 to TRBJ2-5; no clear D gene. The V end was cut by 0 bases, the J end by 2 bases, with 7 bases between. The CDR3 has 13 residues. Germline CDR1 and CDR2: SQVTM and ANQGSEA. CDR3 protein: CSVEESGQETQYF. DNA for the CDR3: TGCAGCGTTGAAGAGTCTGGGCAAGAGACCCAGTACTTC.